These 5 T cell receptor beta chains came from one sample sequenced in a study of blood T cell repertoires in COVID-19. Assay: immunoSEQ multiplex PCR; the TCRdb copy retains only in-frame clones and omits some. The table has under 300,000 clones, around nine tenths seen once. Sequencing input: PBMCs or T cells enriched from blood (not recorded which). These receptors were obtained from a woman aged 50 to 60 who had recovered from COVID-19.

CDR3 nucleotides: TGCAGTGCTCGGACAGGGGGCGAGCAGTACTTC. As protein: CSARTGGEQYF. The gene calls are TRBV20-1 and TRBJ2-7; 10 bases align to TRBD1. The CDR3 contains 11 residues. Germline trimming cut 5 bases from V and 6 bases from J; bases unmatched to any gene: 1. Germline CDR1 and CDR2: DFQATT and SNEGSKA (reference sequence).

This clone was seen only a few times. V gene TRBV28 combines with J gene TRBJ2-7; 7 bases match TRBD2. V shed 5 bases, J shed 3 bases, and the junction held 13 bases outside the gene matches. This CDR3 is built from 16 residues. CDR1 MDHEN and CDR2 SYDVKM come from the germline V gene. The CDR3, as DNA: TGTGCCAGCAGTGGGGGAGGGGACTATTCCCGCTACGAGCAGTACTTC. It is translated as CASSGGGDYSRYEQYF. Filled out from reference TRBV28 and TRBJ2-7, the complete variable domain reads DVKVTQSSRYLVKRTGEKVFLECVQDMDHENMFWYRQDPGLGLRLIYFSYDVKMKEKGDIPEGYSVSREKKERFSLILESASTNQTSMYLCASSGGGDYSRYEQYFGPGTRLTVT.

About this clone: Within the sample, other DNA sequences also encode this same CDR3. This sequence joins TRBV25-1 and TRBJ2-7; 8 positions agree with TRBD1. Germline assignment: CDR1 MGHDK and CDR2 SYGVNS. Unmatched junction bases numbered 2, after V lost 6 bases and J lost 1 base. This CDR3 region has 13 residues. The CDR3 coding sequence is TGTGCCAGCAGGGACAGGGTATCCTACGAGCAGTACTTC. It is translated as CASRDRVSYEQYF.

The chain uses TRBV2 and TRBJ2-2; tentative D call: TRBD2 (6 bases). The CDR3 contains 14 residues. V dropped 7 bases and J dropped 4 bases, with 13 bases sitting between them. CDR1 and CDR2 (germline): SNHLY, FYNNEI. CDR3: CASKGGEVTGELFF. In nucleotides, the CDR3 is TGTGCCAGCAAAGGAGGGGAGGTCACCGGGGAGCTGTTTTTT.

The chain couples TRBV5-1 to TRBJ1-1; tentative D call: TRBD1 (6 bases). Per germline, CDR1 SGHRS and CDR2 YFSETQ. The CDR3 length is 14 residues. V lost 6 bases to trimming and J lost 1 base, with 13 bases between them. CDR3 sequence: CASTVTGTNTEAFF. CDR3 sequence (DNA): TGCGCCAGCACCGTTACAGGGACGAACACTGAAGCTTTCTTT.